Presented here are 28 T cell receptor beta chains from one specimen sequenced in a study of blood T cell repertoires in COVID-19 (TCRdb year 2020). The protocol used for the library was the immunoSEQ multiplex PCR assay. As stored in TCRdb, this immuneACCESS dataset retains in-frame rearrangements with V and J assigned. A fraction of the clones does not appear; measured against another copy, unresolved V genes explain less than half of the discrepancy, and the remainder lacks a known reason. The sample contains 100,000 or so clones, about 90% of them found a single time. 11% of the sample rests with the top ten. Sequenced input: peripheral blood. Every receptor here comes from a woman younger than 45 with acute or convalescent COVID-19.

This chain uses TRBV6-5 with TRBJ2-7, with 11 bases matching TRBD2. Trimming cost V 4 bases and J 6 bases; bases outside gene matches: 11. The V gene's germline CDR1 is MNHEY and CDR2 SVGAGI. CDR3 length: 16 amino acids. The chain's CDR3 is CASSFIAGGSAREQYF. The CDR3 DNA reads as TGTGCCAGCAGTTTCATAGCGGGGGGGTCCGCTCGCGAGCAGTACTTC.

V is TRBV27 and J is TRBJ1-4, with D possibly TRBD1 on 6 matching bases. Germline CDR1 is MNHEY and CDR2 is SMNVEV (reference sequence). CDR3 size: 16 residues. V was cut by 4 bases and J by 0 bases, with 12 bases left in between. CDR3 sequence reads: CASSSRQAATNEKLFF. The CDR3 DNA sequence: TGTGCCAGCAGTTCCAGACAGGCCGCAACTAATGAAAAACTGTTTTTT.

The CDR3 region is CASSLSGQHNTGELFF. Here the CDR3 DNA reads TGTGCCAGCAGTTTATCGGGACAGCATAACACCGGGGAGCTGTTTTTT. This chain connects TRBV28 to TRBJ2-2; 7 nucleotides match TRBD1. Looked up from germline, CDR1 is MDHEN and CDR2 is SYDVKM. Germline trimming cut 1 base from V and 2 bases from J; bases unmatched to any gene: 4. This CDR3 is built from 16 residues.

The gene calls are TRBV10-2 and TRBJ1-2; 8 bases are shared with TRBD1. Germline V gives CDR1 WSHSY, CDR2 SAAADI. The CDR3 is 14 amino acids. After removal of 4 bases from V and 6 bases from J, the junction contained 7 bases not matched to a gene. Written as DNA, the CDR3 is TGCGCCAGCAGTGCCCAGGGGGCATTTGATGGCTACACCTTC. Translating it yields CASSAQGAFDGYTF.

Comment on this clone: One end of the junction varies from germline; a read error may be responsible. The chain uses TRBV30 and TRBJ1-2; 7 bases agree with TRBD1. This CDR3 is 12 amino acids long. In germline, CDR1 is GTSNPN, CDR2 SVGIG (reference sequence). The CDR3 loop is CAWIGSGQRVFF. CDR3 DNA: TGTGCCTGGATCGGCTCGGGACAGCGCGTCTTCTTC.

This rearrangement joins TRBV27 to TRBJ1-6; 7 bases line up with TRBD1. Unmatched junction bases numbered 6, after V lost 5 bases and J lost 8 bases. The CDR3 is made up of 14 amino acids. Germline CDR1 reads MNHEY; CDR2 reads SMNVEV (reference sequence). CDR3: CASSKTGVYSPLHF. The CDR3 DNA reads TGTGCCAGCAGTAAAACAGGGGTTTATTCACCCCTCCACTTT.

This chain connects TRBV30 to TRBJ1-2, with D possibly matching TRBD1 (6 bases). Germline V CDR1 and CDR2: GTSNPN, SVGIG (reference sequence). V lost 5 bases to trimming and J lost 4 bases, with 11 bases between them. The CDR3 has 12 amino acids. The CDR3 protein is CAWSGDSYGYTF. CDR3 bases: TGTGCCTGGTCAGGGGATTCCTATGGCTACACCTTC.

The CDR3: CASSLEQGTAEAFF. The CDR3 DNA is TGTGCCAGCAGCTTAGAACAGGGAACCGCTGAAGCTTTCTTT. The rearrangement uses TRBV7-9 and TRBJ1-1; D is possibly TRBD1 (6 bases). The CDR3 is made up of 14 amino acids. Trimming cost V 1 base and J 6 bases, with 12 bases left between them. Germline V CDR1 and CDR2: SEHNR, FQNEAQ (reference sequence).

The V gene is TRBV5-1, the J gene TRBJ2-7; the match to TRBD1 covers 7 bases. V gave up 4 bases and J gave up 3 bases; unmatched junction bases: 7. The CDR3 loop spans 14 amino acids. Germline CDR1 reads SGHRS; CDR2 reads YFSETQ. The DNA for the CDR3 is TGCGCCAGCAGCACCCGGGACAGACTCTACGAGCAGTACTTC. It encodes CASSTRDRLYEQYF.

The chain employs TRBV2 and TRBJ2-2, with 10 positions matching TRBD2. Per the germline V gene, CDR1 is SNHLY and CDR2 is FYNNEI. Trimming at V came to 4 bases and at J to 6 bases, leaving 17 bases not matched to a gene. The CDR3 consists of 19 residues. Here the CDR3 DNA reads TGTGCCAGCAGTGTCGGCACCGGGACTAGCGCCTTCGGGGCCGGGGAGCTGTTTTTT. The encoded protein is CASSVGTGTSAFGAGELFF.

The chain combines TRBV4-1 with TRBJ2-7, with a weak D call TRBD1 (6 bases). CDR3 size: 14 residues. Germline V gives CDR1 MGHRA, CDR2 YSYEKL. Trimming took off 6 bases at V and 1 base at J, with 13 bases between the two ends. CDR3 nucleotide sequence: TGCGCCAGCAGAGCAGGGGAAGCGTCCTACGAGCAGTACTTC. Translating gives CASRAGEASYEQYF.

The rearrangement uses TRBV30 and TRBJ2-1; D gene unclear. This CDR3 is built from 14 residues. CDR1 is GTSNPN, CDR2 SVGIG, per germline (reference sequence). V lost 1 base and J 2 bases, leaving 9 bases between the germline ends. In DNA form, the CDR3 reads TGTGCCTGGAGTGGGGTGGGCCCCTACAATGAGCAGTTCTTC. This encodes CAWSGVGPYNEQFF.

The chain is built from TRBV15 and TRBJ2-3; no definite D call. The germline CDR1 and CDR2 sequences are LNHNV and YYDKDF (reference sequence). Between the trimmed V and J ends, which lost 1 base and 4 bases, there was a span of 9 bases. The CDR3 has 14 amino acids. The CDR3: CATSRGGTSDTQYF. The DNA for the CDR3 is TGTGCCACCAGCAGAGGCGGCACATCAGATACGCAGTATTTT. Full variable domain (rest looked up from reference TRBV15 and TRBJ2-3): DAMVIQNPRYQVTQFGKPVTLSCSQTLNHNVMYWYQQKSSQAPKLLFHYYDKDFNNEADTPDNFQSRRPNTSFCFLDIRSPGLGDTAMYLCATSRGGTSDTQYFGPGTRLTVL.

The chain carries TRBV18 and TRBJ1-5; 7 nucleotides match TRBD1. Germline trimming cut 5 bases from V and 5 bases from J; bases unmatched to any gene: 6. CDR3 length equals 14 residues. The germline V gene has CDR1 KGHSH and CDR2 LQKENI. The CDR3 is CASSSTGADQPQHF. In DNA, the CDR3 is TGTGCCAGCTCATCTACAGGGGCCGATCAGCCCCAGCATTTT.

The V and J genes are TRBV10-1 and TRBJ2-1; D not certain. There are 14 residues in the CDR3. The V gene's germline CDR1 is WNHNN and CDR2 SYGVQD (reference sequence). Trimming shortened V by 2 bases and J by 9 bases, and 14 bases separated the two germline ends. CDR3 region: CASSEDPGFGEQFF. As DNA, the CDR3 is TGCGCCAGCAGTGAGGACCCGGGTTTTGGTGAGCAGTTCTTC.

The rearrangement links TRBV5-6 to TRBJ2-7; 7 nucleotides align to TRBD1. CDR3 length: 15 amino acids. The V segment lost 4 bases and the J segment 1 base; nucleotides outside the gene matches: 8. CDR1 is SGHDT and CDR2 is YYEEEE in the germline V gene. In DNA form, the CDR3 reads TGTGCCAGCAGCCCGTTTGGGACAGCTTCCTACGAGCAGTACTTC. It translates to CASSPFGTASYEQYF.

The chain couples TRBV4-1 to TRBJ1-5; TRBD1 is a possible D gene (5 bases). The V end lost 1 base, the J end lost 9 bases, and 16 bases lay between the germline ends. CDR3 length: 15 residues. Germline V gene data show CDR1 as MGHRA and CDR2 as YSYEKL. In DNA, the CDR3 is TGCGCCAGCAGCCAAGGACAGAATGACGCGACGCCCCAGCATTTT. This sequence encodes CASSQGQNDATPQHF.

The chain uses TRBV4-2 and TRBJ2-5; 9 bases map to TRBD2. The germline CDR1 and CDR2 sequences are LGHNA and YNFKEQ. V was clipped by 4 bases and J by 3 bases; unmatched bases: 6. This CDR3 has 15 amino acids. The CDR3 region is CASSPGGGGEETQYF. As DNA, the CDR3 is TGTGCCAGCAGCCCCGGTGGCGGGGGGGAAGAGACCCAGTACTTC.

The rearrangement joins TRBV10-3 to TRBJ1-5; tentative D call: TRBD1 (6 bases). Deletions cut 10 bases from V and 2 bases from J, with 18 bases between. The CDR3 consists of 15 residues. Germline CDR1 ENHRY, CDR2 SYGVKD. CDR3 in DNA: TGTGCCACCTCCCCGACAGGTTTCGGCAATCAGCCCCAGCATTTT. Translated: CATSPTGFGNQPQHF.

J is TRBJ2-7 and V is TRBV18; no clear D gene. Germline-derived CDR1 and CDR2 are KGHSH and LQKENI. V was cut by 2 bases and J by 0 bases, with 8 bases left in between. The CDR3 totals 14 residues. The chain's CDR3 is CASSPGRSSYEQYF. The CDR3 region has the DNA TGTGCCAGCTCACCAGGTCGCAGCTCCTACGAGCAGTACTTC.

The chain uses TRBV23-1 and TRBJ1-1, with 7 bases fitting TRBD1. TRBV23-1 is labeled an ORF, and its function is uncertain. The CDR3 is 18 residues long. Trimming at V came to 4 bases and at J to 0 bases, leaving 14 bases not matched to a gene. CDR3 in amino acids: CASSLNSSFGTVNTEAFF. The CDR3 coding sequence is TGCGCCAGCAGTCTCAACTCTTCTTTCGGGACAGTGAACACTGAAGCTTTCTTT.

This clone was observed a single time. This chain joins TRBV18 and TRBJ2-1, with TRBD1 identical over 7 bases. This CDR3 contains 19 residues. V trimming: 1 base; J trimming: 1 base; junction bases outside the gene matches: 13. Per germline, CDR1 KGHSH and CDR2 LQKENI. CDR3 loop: CASSPRSTTGVDSYNEQFF. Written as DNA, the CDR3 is TGTGCCAGCTCACCACGTTCCACAACAGGGGTAGATTCCTACAATGAGCAGTTCTTC.

CDR3 protein: CASSHTDSRREKLFF. CDR3 sequence (DNA): TGTGCCAGCTCACACACGGACAGCAGACGCGAAAAACTGTTTTTT. The V and J genes are TRBV18 and TRBJ1-4, with TRBD1 as a possible D gene (6 bases). The CDR3 totals 15 residues. V was cut by 4 bases and J by 8 bases, with 17 bases left in between. Germline V gene lookup returns CDR1 KGHSH and CDR2 LQKENI.

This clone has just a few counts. CDR3 coding DNA: TGTGCCAGTAGTATAGCCCACAGGGGAGATCAGCCCCAGCATTTT. Translating gives CASSIAHRGDQPQHF. The chain combines TRBV19 with TRBJ1-5; 7 bases agree with TRBD1. Germline-derived CDR1 and CDR2 are LNHDA and SQIVND (reference sequence). The CDR3 sequence is 15 residues long. V shed 1 base, J shed 5 bases, and the junction held 5 bases outside the gene matches.

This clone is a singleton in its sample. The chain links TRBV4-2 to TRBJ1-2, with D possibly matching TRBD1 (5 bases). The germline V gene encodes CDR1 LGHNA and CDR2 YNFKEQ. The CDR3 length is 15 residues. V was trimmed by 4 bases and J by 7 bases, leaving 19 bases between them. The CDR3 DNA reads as TGTGCCAGCAGCCTCCAAAAAGGGGATAGGGGTGGCTACACCTTC. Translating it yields CASSLQKGDRGGYTF.

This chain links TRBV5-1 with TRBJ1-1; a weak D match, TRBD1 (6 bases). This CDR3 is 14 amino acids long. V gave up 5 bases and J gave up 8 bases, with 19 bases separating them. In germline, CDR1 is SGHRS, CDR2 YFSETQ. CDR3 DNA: TGCGCCAGCAGGCCCTCCGGGGGGGCAAGGGAAGCTTTCTTT. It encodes CASRPSGGAREAFF.

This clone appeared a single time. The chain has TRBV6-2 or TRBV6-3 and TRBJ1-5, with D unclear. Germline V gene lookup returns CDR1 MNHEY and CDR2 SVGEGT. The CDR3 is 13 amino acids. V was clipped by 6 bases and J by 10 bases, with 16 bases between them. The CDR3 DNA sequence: TGTGCCAGCAGCAACCGCCCAGGTCCCCCCCAGCATTTT. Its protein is CASSNRPGPPQHF.

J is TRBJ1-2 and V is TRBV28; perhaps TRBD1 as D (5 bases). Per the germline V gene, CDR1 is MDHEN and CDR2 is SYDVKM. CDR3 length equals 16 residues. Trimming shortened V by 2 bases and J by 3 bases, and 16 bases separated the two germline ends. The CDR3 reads CASSLGGIKTYYGYTF. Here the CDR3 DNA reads TGTGCCAGCAGTTTAGGGGGGATTAAGACCTACTATGGCTACACCTTC.